The present TCR beta chain was sequenced within a study of blood T cell repertoires in COVID-19. Turning to the study itself: Sites in the United States, Italy and Spain provided acute and convalescent COVID-19 samples. In each case, the material was cDNA or gDNA derived from T cells, B-cell-depleted T cells, or PBMCs.

The CDR3 is 13 amino acids. Germline V lookup: CDR1 SGHTA, CDR2 FQGNSA. The V gene lost 4 bases and the J gene lost 6 bases, with 12 bases spanning the gap. Original processing notes: The assay estimated nucleated cells by amplifying reference gene primers. Profiled with immunoSEQ multiplex PCR; TCRdb holds only in-frame clones, not every one. D and trimming come from the DNA, and the V and J calls and clone size come from that table. Among some 220,000 clones listed, 75% to 85% were seen once. The TCR was taken from a woman aged 25 to 39 with COVID-19, enrolled during active disease. The specimen was peripheral blood. The rearrangement joins TRBV7-2 to TRBJ1-1; a possible D gene is TRBD1 (6 bases). CDR3 nucleotides: TGTGCCAGCAGCTATTCAGGGGCGGCTGAAGCTTTCTTT. Translated: CASSYSGAAEAFF.